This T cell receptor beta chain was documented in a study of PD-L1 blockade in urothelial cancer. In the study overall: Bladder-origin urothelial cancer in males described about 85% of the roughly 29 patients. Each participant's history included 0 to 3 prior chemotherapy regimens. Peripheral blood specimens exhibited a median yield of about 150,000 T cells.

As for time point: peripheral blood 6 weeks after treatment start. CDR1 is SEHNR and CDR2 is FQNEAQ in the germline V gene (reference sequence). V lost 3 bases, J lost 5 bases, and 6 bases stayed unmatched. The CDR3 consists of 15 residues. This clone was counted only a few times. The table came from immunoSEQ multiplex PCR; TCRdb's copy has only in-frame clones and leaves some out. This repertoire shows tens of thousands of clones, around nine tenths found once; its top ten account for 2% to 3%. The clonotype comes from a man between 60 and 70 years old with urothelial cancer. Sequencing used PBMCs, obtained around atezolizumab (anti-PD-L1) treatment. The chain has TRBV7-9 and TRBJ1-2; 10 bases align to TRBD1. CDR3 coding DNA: TGTGCCAGCAGCTTCCGGGACAGGGGTCAGTATGGCTACACCTTC. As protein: CASSFRDRGQYGYTF.